The 11 T cell receptor beta chains presented below share a single source sample, sequenced in a study of chemoradiotherapy in HPV16-positive cancers. Sequencing used immunoSEQ multiplex PCR; TCRdb keeps in-frame clones, though not all of them. This sample has roughly 760 clones, with around 89% found just once. This specimen consisted of tumor tissue, obtained from a patient who underwent chemoradiotherapy. The receptor set was obtained from a human donor with HPV-associated anogenital cancer.

V usage is TRBV11-3 and J usage is TRBJ2-5; the D gene is possibly TRBD1 (6 bases). Germline V CDR1 and CDR2: SGHNT, YENEEA. The CDR3 runs 14 residues. The germline V and J ends were trimmed by 5 bases and 1 base, with 11 bases remaining between them. The CDR3 reads CASSLHRAQETQYF. CDR3 nucleotides: TGTGCCAGCAGCCTCCACAGGGCCCAAGAGACCCAGTACTTC.

This chain connects TRBV5-6 to TRBJ1-1; D ambiguous. The V gene's germline CDR1 is SGHDT and CDR2 YYEEEE. The CDR3 consists of 14 residues. The V and J ends lost 2 bases and 1 base respectively, with 9 bases between them. DNA of the CDR3: TGTGCCAGCAGCTTACTAGGGAAGAACACTGAAGCTTTCTTT. Amino acid sequence: CASSLLGKNTEAFF.

The V and J genes are TRBV7-3 and TRBJ2-1, with a possible D match to TRBD1 (5 bases). The CDR3 is 14 amino acids. Trimming cost V 3 bases and J 9 bases, with 15 bases left between them. Looked up from germline, CDR1 is SGHTA and CDR2 is FQGTGA. The CDR3 loop reads CASSLIRQTSEQFF. The CDR3 region has the DNA TGTGCCAGCAGCTTGATCAGACAGACAAGTGAGCAGTTCTTC. The variable domain in full, completed from reference TRBV7-3 and TRBJ2-1, reads GAGVSQTPSNKVTEKGKYVELRCDPISGHTALYWYRQSLGQGPEFLIYFQGTGAADDSGLPNDRFFAVRPEGSVSTLKIQRTERGDSAVYLCASSLIRQTSEQFFGPGTRLTVL.

The rearrangement uses TRBV5-1 and TRBJ1-2; tentatively, D is TRBD1 (6 bases). Trimming pared 2 bases from V and 7 bases from J, leaving 15 bases between. The CDR3 runs 14 residues. Germline values: CDR1 SGHRS, CDR2 YFSETQ. The CDR3 protein is CASSLTQGGGGYTF. DNA of the CDR3: TGCGCCAGCAGCTTAACACAGGGAGGTGGTGGCTACACCTTC. Variable domain in full (rest from reference TRBV5-1 and TRBJ1-2): KAGVTQTPRYLIKTRGQQVTLSCSPISGHRSVSWYQQTPGQGLQFLFEYFSETQRNKGNFPGRFSGRQFSNSRSEMNVSTLELGDSALYLCASSLTQGGGGYTFGSGTRLTVV.

The V and J genes are TRBV11-1 and TRBJ2-6, with D perhaps given as TRBD1 or TRBD2 (6 bases each). The V end was cut by 5 bases, the J end by 0 bases, with 14 bases between. In germline, CDR1 is SGHAT, CDR2 FQDESV (reference sequence). The CDR3 runs 17 residues. The DNA for the CDR3 is TGTGCCAGCAGCGTCGGGGGCCACCTCTCTGGGGCCAACGTCCTGACTTTC. It yields the protein CASSVGGHLSGANVLTF.

Turning to this clone: One end of the junction does not line up with germline, which may come from a read error. The J gene is TRBJ1-4, the V gene TRBV7-7; TRBD1 aligns across 8 bases. Germline V gene data show CDR1 as SSHAT and CDR2 as FNYEAQ (reference sequence). The CDR3 sequence is 13 residues long. Here the CDR3 reads CASSTGTGEKLFF. In DNA form, the CDR3 reads TGTGCTAGCAGCACCGGGACAGGAGAAAAACTGTTTTTT.

This chain uses TRBV6-4 with TRBJ2-3, with 10 bases identical to TRBD2. Germline V CDR1 and CDR2: MRHNA, SNTAGT. V was clipped by 0 bases and J by 4 bases; unmatched bases: 1. The CDR3 runs 15 residues. The CDR3 region is CASSDSSGGPDTQYF. The CDR3 DNA follows: TGTGCCAGCAGTGACTCTAGCGGGGGGCCAGATACGCAGTATTTT.

This clone is categorized as hyperexpanded. The V gene is TRBV6-4, the J gene TRBJ2-2; unclear D gene. This CDR3 has 14 amino acids. Trimming cost V 8 bases and J 0 bases, with 10 bases left between them. Germline CDR1 MRHNA, CDR2 SNTAGT. The CDR3 DNA reads TGTGCCAGCTCTCTGGGGACGAACACCGGGGAGCTGTTTTTT. As protein: CASSLGTNTGELFF.

This clone is a singleton in its sample. The chain joins TRBV27 to TRBJ2-5; D perhaps matches TRBD2 (6 bases). CDR1 and CDR2 (germline): MNHEY, SMNVEV (reference sequence). V was cut by 6 bases and J by 1 base, with 15 bases left in between. The CDR3 loop spans 15 amino acids. CDR3 DNA: TGTGCCAGCAGCCCGCGGAGGGGCGGCCAAGAGACCCAGTACTTC. Translated, it gives CASSPRRGGQETQYF.

Comment on this clone: A read error may produce the germline difference seen at one junction end. This chain uses TRBV29-1 with TRBJ1-1; D might be TRBD1 (5 bases). This CDR3 comprises 13 residues. The germline V gene has CDR1 SQVTM and CDR2 ANQGSEA. The chain's CDR3 is CGVAGWGDTEAFF. The CDR3 region has the DNA TGCGGCGTCGCCGGGTGGGGGGACACTGAAGCTTTCTTT.

This clone was seen only a few times. The V gene is TRBV5-4, the J gene TRBJ2-3; D is unresolved. Trimming took 4 bases from V and 5 from J, leaving 8 bases between them. The CDR3 length is 12 residues. Germline lookup yields CDR1 SGHNT and CDR2 YYREEE (reference sequence). In nucleotides, the CDR3 is TGTGCCAGCAGCGTATGGGGAGATACGCAGTATTTT. This translates into CASSVWGDTQYF.